This T cell receptor beta chain was sequenced during a study of T cells after yellow fever vaccination. TCRdb ran MiXCR on the 5' RACE reads and lists one entry per CDR3 protein. Among about 300,000 distinct CDR3 sequences, approximately 4.2% were seen once, and the ten largest hold approximately 25%. General observations from the study: Booster samples showed a return of most primary-vaccination clones (approximately 96% CD4, over 70% CD8). Of the clonotypes, a small share occurred in both CD4 and CD8 compartments.

This clonotype was picked up many times. Its antigen is currently unknown. The source material was PBMCs, sampled 5 days after the yellow fever booster vaccination. This clonotype originated in a man aged 18 to 35 who received the YFV17D yellow fever vaccine.

CDR3 in DNA: TGTGCCAGCAGCCCGACCGGGGACGGGTGGGGAGATACGCAGTATTTT. This gives the protein CASSPTGDGWGDTQYF. This rearrangement joins TRBV7-9 to TRBJ2-3; D assignment may be TRBD1 or TRBD2 (5 bases each). The V gene lost 5 bases and the J gene lost 5 bases, with 20 bases spanning the gap. The CDR3 spans 16 residues. Germline V gene sequence: CDR1 SEHNR, CDR2 FQNEAQ (reference sequence).